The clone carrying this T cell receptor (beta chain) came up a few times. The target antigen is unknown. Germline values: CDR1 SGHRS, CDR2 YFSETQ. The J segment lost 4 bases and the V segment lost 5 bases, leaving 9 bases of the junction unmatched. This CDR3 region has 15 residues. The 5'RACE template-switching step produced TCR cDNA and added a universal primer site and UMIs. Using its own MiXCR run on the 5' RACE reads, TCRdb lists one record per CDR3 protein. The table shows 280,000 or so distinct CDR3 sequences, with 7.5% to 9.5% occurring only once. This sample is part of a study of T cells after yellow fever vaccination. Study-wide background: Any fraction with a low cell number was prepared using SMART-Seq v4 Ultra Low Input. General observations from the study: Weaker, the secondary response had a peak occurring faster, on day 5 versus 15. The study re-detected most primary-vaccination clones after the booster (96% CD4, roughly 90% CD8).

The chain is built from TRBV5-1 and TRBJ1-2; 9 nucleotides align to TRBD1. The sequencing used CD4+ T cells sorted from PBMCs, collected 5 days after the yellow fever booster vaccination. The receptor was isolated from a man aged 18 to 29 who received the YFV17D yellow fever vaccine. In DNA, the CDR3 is TGCGCCAGCAGGCGAACAGGGGGCTCAAGCTATGGCTACACCTTC. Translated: CASRRTGGSSYGYTF.